These 18 T cell receptor beta chains share one sample of origin, sequenced in a study of monozygotic twins with inflammatory bowel disease. TCRdb re-analyzed the 5' RACE reads; it lists each CDR3 protein once, without DNA. Here the sample table reports approximately 160,000 distinct CDR3 sequences. Sequencing input: blood. These receptors all stem from a human donor with ulcerative colitis or Crohn's disease, or a healthy co-twin of an affected twin (not recorded which).

CDR3 region: CSAISSETYEQYF. The V and J genes are TRBV20-1 and TRBJ2-7; as DNA is missing, the TRBD2 call by TCRdb cannot be tested. There are 13 residues in the CDR3. Germline CDR1 DFQATT, CDR2 SNEGSKA (reference sequence).

V gene TRBV20-1 combines with J gene TRBJ2-7; TCRdb's D call, TRBD1, is unchecked because there is no DNA. The CDR3 extends over 12 amino acids. Germline V CDR1 and CDR2: DFQATT, SNEGSKA (reference sequence). CDR3 in amino acids: CSEQAPPYEQYF.

V and J are TRBV4-2 and TRBJ2-7; there is no DNA to check the TCRdb D call of TRBD2. Germline CDR1 reads LGHNA; CDR2 reads YNFKEQ. CDR3 size: 16 residues. CDR3 in amino acids: CASSQELAVGGYEQYF.

The V call is TRBV12-3 or TRBV12-4, the J call TRBJ1-1; TCRdb picks TRBD1, but there is no DNA to check that call. The CDR3 covers 13 residues. This CDR3 is CASSTGVWTEAFF.

The chain joins TRBV4-2 to TRBJ2-7; TCRdb's assignment of TRBD2 cannot be checked, as there is no DNA. The CDR3 is 18 residues long. Germline values: CDR1 LGHNA, CDR2 YNFKEQ. The CDR3: CASSLTLSTSGESYEQYF.

The chain uses TRBV27 and TRBJ2-1; TCRdb indicates TRBD2, and absent DNA this call remains unverified. Germline CDR1 is MNHEY and CDR2 is SMNVEV (reference sequence). CDR3 length: 15 amino acids. CDR3 amino acids: CASRRTSTYHDEQFF.

The chain is built from TRBV27 and TRBJ2-2. Germline lookup yields CDR1 MNHEY and CDR2 SMNVEV (reference sequence). The CDR3 consists of 16 residues. CDR3 residues: CASSLTQVWFTGELFF.

V is TRBV29-1 and J is TRBJ2-2; the TCRdb D gene call, TRBD1, has no DNA to confirm it. Germline V gene lookup returns CDR1 SQVTM and CDR2 ANQGSEA. This CDR3 has 13 residues. The CDR3 loop is CSFYSGTPGELFF.

This sequence joins TRBV11-3 and TRBJ1-1. The CDR3 has 12 amino acids. Germline CDR1 reads SGHNT; CDR2 reads YENEEA. CDR3: CASSPRTTEAFF.

CDR3: CASSLVSGRAAEQFF. V gene TRBV5-1 combines with J gene TRBJ2-1; the TCRdb call, TRBD2, lacks DNA for checking. This CDR3 is 15 amino acids long. Per germline, CDR1 SGHRS and CDR2 YFSETQ.

This chain joins TRBV6-2 or TRBV6-3 and TRBJ2-4. This CDR3 contains 13 residues. The germline V gene has CDR1 MNHEY and CDR2 SVGEGT. Here the CDR3 reads CASSYEAKNIQYF.

The CDR3 is CATSVGGNQPQHF. The chain recombines TRBV24-1 with TRBJ1-5. The V gene's germline CDR1 is KGHDR and CDR2 SFDVKD. The CDR3 contains 13 residues.

This chain joins TRBV4-3 and TRBJ2-2; TCRdb lists TRBD2, though no DNA is available to test this call. CDR1 and CDR2 (germline): LGHNA, YSLEER. This CDR3 comprises 18 residues. The chain's CDR3 is CASSQARTSGSWTGELFF.

V is TRBV3-1 and J is TRBJ2-5; TCRdb's D call, TRBD2, is unchecked because there is no DNA. The CDR3 contains 14 residues. Germline V lookup: CDR1 LGHDT, CDR2 YNNKEL (reference sequence). This CDR3 is CASSQEGGSETQYF.

This sequence joins TRBV27 and TRBJ1-3; TCRdb outputs TRBD1, but without DNA this stays unchecked. The germline CDR1 and CDR2 sequences are MNHEY and SMNVEV (reference sequence). The CDR3 loop spans 13 amino acids. The chain's CDR3 is CASSLGHGNTIYF.

This chain connects TRBV7-2 to TRBJ2-2; the D call of TRBD1 rests on TCRdb alone, since no DNA is present to check it. The CDR3 has 16 amino acids. Germline-derived CDR1 and CDR2 are SGHTA and FQGNSA. CDR3 in amino acids: CASSPLRGQYTGELFF.

The chain employs TRBV18 and TRBJ2-1; TCRdb calls TRBD2, which cannot be checked without DNA. The CDR3 totals 15 residues. Germline assignment: CDR1 KGHSH and CDR2 LQKENI. The CDR3 sequence: CASSPKAGGQVEQFF. Complete variable domain (other parts from reference TRBV18 and TRBJ2-1): NAGVMQNPRHLVRRRGQEARLRCSPMKGHSHVYWYRQLPEEGLKFMVYLQKENIIDESGMPKERFSAEFPKEGPSILRIQQVVRGDSAAYFCASSPKAGGQVEQFFGPGTRLTVL.

This rearrangement joins TRBV11-2 to TRBJ2-7; TCRdb names TRBD1, which stays unverified in the absence of DNA. The CDR3 covers 16 residues. Germline CDR1 is SGHAT and CDR2 is FQNNGV. The CDR3 loop reads CASSLDLGQGSYEQYF. Full variable domain (outside the CDR3, taken from reference TRBV11-2 and TRBJ2-7): EAGVAQSPRYKIIEKRQSVAFWCNPISGHATLYWYQQILGQGPKLLIQFQNNGVVDDSQLPKDRFSAERLKGVDSTLKIQPAKLEDSAVYLCASSLDLGQGSYEQYFGPGTRLTVT.